This T cell receptor beta chain came from a study of blood T cell repertoires in COVID-19. The wider study: Acute and convalescent COVID-19 specimens originated in the United States, Italy and Spain. From T cells, B-cell-depleted T cells, or PBMCs came the material, which was cDNA or gDNA.

The authors' processing: Amplifying reference gene primers gave estimates of nucleated cell counts. Using immunoSEQ multiplex PCR, the repertoire was profiled, and TCRdb retains in-frame clones only, with some absent. V, J and clone size were drawn from that table, and D and trimming were deduced from the DNA. The table records 63,000 or so clones, about 86% of them present only once. This CDR3 is built from 14 residues. V was pared by 5 bases and J by 4 bases, with 13 bases between. Germline V gene lookup returns CDR1 KGHDR and CDR2 SFDVKD. The specimen sequenced was peripheral blood. This sequence was found in a human donor in a cohort sampled during active COVID-19. The V gene is TRBV24-1, the J gene TRBJ2-5, with D tentatively TRBD2 (6 bases). The CDR3, as DNA: TGTGCCACCAGTGCGGGCAGGGACTTAGAGACCCAGTACTTC. This gives the protein CATSAGRDLETQYF.